This T cell receptor beta chain derives from a study of response to subunit inactivated influenza vaccine. Germline CDR1 SGDLS, CDR2 YYNGEE. V dropped 2 bases and J dropped 8 bases, with 14 bases sitting between them. This CDR3 has 14 residues. MiXCR was run by TCRdb on the RT-PCR reads, yielding one entry per CDR3 protein. The sample contains 500,000 to 550,000 distinct CDR3 sequences, approximately 24% of which appear only once. The sample was also linked to a second study, of T cells expressing NK-cell markers. That source reports: cDNA encoding TCR beta was synthesized via 5'RACE template switching incorporating UMIs. CD3+CD56+NKG2C+, CD3+CD56+NKG2C- and CD3+CD56-NKG2C+ T cells, once sorted, supplied the TCR beta repertoires. The eight sequenced donors comprised seven who were HCMV-seropositive and one who was seronegative. In roughly six donors, dominant NKG2C+ clonotypes were roughly 1.0-7.5% of CD8+ T cells. Four donors' CD3+CD56-NKG2C+ cells were dominated by the same clonotypes.

The source was CD4+ T cells sorted from PBMCs, collected 11 to 12 days after vaccination. V and J are TRBV9 and TRBJ2-1; a possible D gene is TRBD1 (6 bases). The clonotype comes from a man aged 45 to 65 who received an inactivated influenza vaccine. As DNA, the CDR3 is TGTGCCAGCAGCGTTTCCGCCAGGGGCTATGAGCAGTTCTTC. Its protein is CASSVSARGYEQFF.